This T cell receptor beta chain was documented in a study of cytomegalovirus exposure and HLA in healthy donors. V shed 7 bases and J 10 bases; nucleotides not matched to a gene: 6. This CDR3 contains 12 residues. Germline V gene sequence: CDR1 SNHLY, CDR2 FYNNEI. Both 60 Vbeta primers and 13 Jbeta primers went into the PCR. Clones were sequenced by immunoSEQ multiplex PCR, and TCRdb holds only the in-frame ones, with some missing. The table records about 140,000 clones, 80% of them present only once. The V and J genes are TRBV2 and TRBJ1-4; TRBD1 matches at 7 bases. The sequence came from a man aged 50-60 years in good health and CMV-seronegative. Input material: PBMCs. Here the CDR3 reads CASTLGGAKLFF. CDR3 DNA: TGTGCCAGCACCCTAGGGGGCGCAAAACTGTTTTTT.